The sequence of this TCR beta chain was determined in a study of blood T cell repertoires in COVID-19 (dated by TCRdb to between 2020 and 2021). Context from the whole study: Collaborator samples came from the United States, Italy and Spain and covered acute and convalescent phases of COVID-19. Samples were obtained from the ongoing ImmuneRACE study (first 160 participants) and from 1,254 subjects provided by 6 global collaborators. Where HLA class I and class II types were available, the types were taken from metadata supplied by the sample provider, not from assay-based typing. Nearly every sample came with metadata listing a de-identified subject ID, COVID-19 status, age in years and sex. The repertoires were released in a freely available public database intended as a resource for research on the immune response to SARS-CoV-2. The prospective study material was composed of cDNA or gDNA derived from T cells, B-cell-depleted T cells, or PBMCs. The dataset comprised deeply sampled blood TCRbeta repertoires from subjects exposed to, actively infected with, or recovered from COVID-19. The full study reports these points: The quantity of clinical and demographic metadata differed by source and by participant and was supplied without curation.

The immunoSEQ Assay, a bias-controlled multiplex PCR, was used to amplify TCRbeta CDR3 regions from genomic DNA. As for the authors' bioinformatics: Within the assay, amplification of reference gene primers was used to estimate how many nucleated cells each sample contained. Sequence reads were collapsed and filtered to measure the absolute abundance of every unique TCRbeta CDR3 rearrangement. Productive Simpson clonality was computed per sample as the square root of Simpson's diversity index over productive rearrangements. The source is immuneACCESS, and TCRdb retained only in-frame sequences with V and J called. Part of the clones is not carried over; for the studies checked, unresolved V genes explain less than half of this, and the remainder is unexplained. D and trimming were read from the DNA, whereas the V and J calls and clone size are those reported in that table. Present in this sample are about 87,000 clones, about 79% of which were seen just once. Roughly 4% of the sample rests with the top ten.

Each collaborating institution followed its own protocols to collect whole blood in K2EDTA tubes. For TCRbeta analysis, collaborator samples were shipped as frozen whole blood, as isolated PBMCs, or as DNA extracted from either sample type. At the junction V is shortened by 7 bases and J by 0 bases, with 9 bases in between. The CDR3, cysteine through phenylalanine, is 13 amino acids long. Just the 39-base CDR3 DNA is kept, in frame starting at base 1. Worth noting for this clone: This receptor's antigen is unknown. There are no base qualities to consult, and no much larger clone falls within one base.

Sequencing used peripheral blood. The receptor chain draws on TRBV12-3 or TRBV12-4 and TRBJ1-1, with TRBD1 as a weak D call on 5 bases. The TCR comes from a woman aged 45-60 years with acute or convalescent COVID-19. The base sequence is TGTGCCAGCAAGCGACAGCTGAACACTGAAGCTTTCTTT. Its product reads: CASKRQLNTEAFF.